The 19 T cell receptor beta chains below come from one sample, sequenced in a study of OX40 agonist ivuxolimab in advanced cancers. Here immunoSEQ multiplex PCR was the method, and the copy in TCRdb shows in-frame clones only, minus some. The profile covers under 85,000 clones, with 90% to 95% appearing a single time and more than 0.6% taken by the ten largest. Sequencing was performed on CD4+ or CD8+ T cells sorted from blood, taken in a trial of the OX40 agonist ivuxolimab. The receptors were sampled from an adult with an advanced solid tumor such as melanoma, head and neck, liver or kidney cancer.

The genes are TRBV9 and TRBJ1-3; 8 positions match TRBD1. This CDR3 contains 16 residues. J was trimmed by 2 bases and V by 4 bases; bases with no gene match: 8. Germline-derived CDR1 and CDR2 are SGDLS and YYNGEE. Here the CDR3 DNA reads TGTGCCAGCAGCTCGCGACAGGGGTCGACTGGAAACACCATATATTTT. This translates into CASSSRQGSTGNTIYF.

The chain is built from TRBV28 and TRBJ2-7; possible D gene TRBD2, 7 bases. This CDR3 contains 13 residues. The germline gives CDR1 MDHEN, CDR2 SYDVKM. CDR3 sequence reads: CASSPGGPVSPFV. CDR3 bases: TGTGCCAGCAGTCCCGGGGGGCCGGTTAGCCCTTTCGTC.

V and J are TRBV23-1 and TRBJ2-6; D remains unclear. TRBV23-1 belongs to the ORF category, with a function that is uncertain. Trimming stripped 0 bases from V and 10 bases from J, with 13 bases between. The CDR3 sequence is 15 residues long. In DNA, the CDR3 is TGCGCCAGCAGTCAATCTACTCCTGCCAGGAACGTCCTGACTTTC. Translation: CASSQSTPARNVLTF.

The chain has TRBV21-1 and TRBJ1-5. TRBV21-1 is a pseudogene locus. This CDR3 region has 15 residues. CDR3 coding DNA: TGTGCCAGCAGCAAAGTTGAAGAGAGCAATCAGCCCCAGCATTTT. It codes for CASSKVEESNQPQHF.

This chain uses TRBV5-1 with TRBJ2-2; D unclear. The CDR3 length is 14 residues. Germline-derived CDR1 and CDR2 are SGHRS and YFSETQ. Trimming stripped 0 bases from V and 4 bases from J, with 7 bases between. This CDR3 reads CASSLVPGTGELFF. As DNA, the CDR3 is TGCGCCAGCAGCTTGGTTCCGGGCACCGGGGAGCTGTTTTTT.

This clone was recorded only once. J is TRBJ1-5 and V is TRBV7-2; D gene ambiguous. CDR1 and CDR2 from the germline V gene are SGHTA and FQGNSA. The germline V and J ends were trimmed by 3 bases and 0 bases, with 9 bases remaining between them. The CDR3 is made up of 15 amino acids. CDR3 residues: CASSFQSYSNQPQHF. CDR3 bases: TGTGCCAGCAGCTTCCAGTCATATAGCAATCAGCCCCAGCATTTT.

This chain joins TRBV7-9 and TRBJ2-7; D call uncertain. Germline CDR1 reads SEHNR; CDR2 reads FQNEAQ (reference sequence). This CDR3 has 11 residues. V lost 6 bases to trimming and J lost 7 bases, with 10 bases between them. For the CDR3, the DNA is TGTGCCAGCAGTTCACTGGGAGAGCAGTACTTC. Its protein is CASSSLGEQYF. The variable domain in full, completed from reference TRBV7-9 and TRBJ2-7, reads DTGVSQNPRHKITKRGQNVTFRCDPISEHNRLYWYRQTLGQGPEFLTYFQNEAQLEKSRLLSDRFSAERPKGSFSTLEIQRTEQGDSAMYLCASSSLGEQYFGPGTRLTVT.

The chain couples TRBV19 to TRBJ1-5, with a weak D call TRBD1 (6 bases). The germline V and J ends were trimmed by 4 bases and 6 bases, with 16 bases remaining between them. Germline CDR1 reads LNHDA; CDR2 reads SQIVND (reference sequence). The CDR3 extends over 15 amino acids. For the CDR3, the DNA is TGTGCCAGTAGTACCAGCGGGGGCGTGGGTCAGCCCCAGCATTTT. Its translation: CASSTSGGVGQPQHF.

The genes are TRBV6-6 and TRBJ2-1; TRBD2 agrees at 8 bases. CDR3 length: 15 residues. The ends lost 2 bases at V and 1 base at J; junction bases unmatched: 1. The V gene's germline CDR1 is MNHNY and CDR2 SVGAGI (reference sequence). CDR3 nucleotides: TGTGCCAGCAGTTACGCTAGCGGGTCCTACAATGAGCAGTTCTTC. Its protein is CASSYASGSYNEQFF.

V usage is TRBV19 and J usage is TRBJ2-2, with 7 bases matching TRBD2. This CDR3 is built from 14 residues. Germline CDR1 reads LNHDA; CDR2 reads SQIVND (reference sequence). The V segment lost 6 bases and the J segment 1 base; nucleotides outside the gene matches: 2. The CDR3 protein is CASRSGGNTGELFF. The CDR3 bases are TGTGCCAGTAGGTCGGGAGGGAACACCGGGGAGCTGTTTTTT.

The V call is TRBV7-2, the J call TRBJ2-2; 8 nucleotides line up with TRBD1. CDR1 and CDR2 from the germline V gene are SGHTA and FQGNSA. Unmatched junction bases numbered 3, after V lost 0 bases and J lost 0 bases. The CDR3 sequence is 17 residues long. The CDR3 region has the DNA TGTGCCAGCAGCTTAGCGTGGGGACAGGCGAACACCGGGGAGCTGTTTTTT. It translates to CASSLAWGQANTGELFF.

The chain links TRBV4-2 to TRBJ2-1; D gene ambiguous. CDR1 is LGHNA, CDR2 YNFKEQ, per germline. Trimming shortened V by 4 bases and J by 9 bases, and 16 bases separated the two germline ends. CDR3 length equals 14 residues. This chain's CDR3 is CASSRYLMGSEQFF. CDR3 DNA sequence: TGTGCCAGCAGCCGTTACTTGATGGGGTCTGAGCAGTTCTTC.

The chain employs TRBV6-1 and TRBJ2-1; TRBD2 matches at 14 bases. V trimming: 2 bases; J trimming: 1 base; junction bases outside the gene matches: 4. The CDR3 extends over 18 amino acids. Germline V lookup: CDR1 MNHNS, CDR2 SASEGT. DNA for the CDR3: TGTGCCAGCAGTGAATGGACTAGCGGGAGGTCATCCTACAATGAGCAGTTCTTC. Protein sequence: CASSEWTSGRSSYNEQFF.

This clone was counted once. The chain carries TRBV28 and TRBJ2-1, with 10 bases matching TRBD1. The germline V gene encodes CDR1 MDHEN and CDR2 SYDVKM. The CDR3 extends over 16 amino acids. Germline trimming cut 6 bases from V and 6 bases from J; bases unmatched to any gene: 11. The CDR3 nucleotides are TGTGCCAGCAGCCCCCCCCGGGACAGGGGTGGCAATGAGCAGTTCTTC. This gives the protein CASSPPRDRGGNEQFF.

This clone came up once. The chain combines TRBV27 with TRBJ1-5, with D perhaps TRBD1 (6 bases). Trimming cost V 5 bases and J 11 bases, with 16 bases left between them. The CDR3 is made up of 13 amino acids. The germline gives CDR1 MNHEY, CDR2 SMNVEV (reference sequence). Here the CDR3 reads CASSRDIEGTQHF. DNA for the CDR3: TGTGCCAGCAGTCGGGACATAGAGGGAACCCAGCATTTT.

The chain uses TRBV29-1 and TRBJ2-1; 11 nucleotides line up with TRBD2. V was clipped by 8 bases and J by 4 bases; unmatched bases: 7. The CDR3 has 14 residues. CDR1 SQVTM and CDR2 ANQGSEA come from the germline V gene. The CDR3 DNA reads as TGCAGCATATCGGGACTAGCGGATTACAATGAGCAGTTCTTC. Translated, it gives CSISGLADYNEQFF.

The chain combines TRBV7-9 with TRBJ2-1; 9 bases match TRBD1. CDR1 is SEHNR and CDR2 is FQNEAQ in the germline V gene (reference sequence). Trimming cost V 1 base and J 9 bases; bases outside gene matches: 7. The CDR3 has 15 residues. As DNA, the CDR3 is TGTGCCAGCAGCTTAGGGGGACAGGGAGAGGTTGAGCAGTTCTTC. Amino acids: CASSLGGQGEVEQFF.

This sequence joins TRBV5-8 and TRBJ1-4; D not certain. Germline lookup yields CDR1 SGHTS and CDR2 YDEGEE. The germline V and J ends were trimmed by 10 bases and 8 bases, with 18 bases remaining between them. The CDR3 is 13 residues long. Here the CDR3 reads CAPRAGNEEKLFF. CDR3 bases: TGTGCCCCTCGCGCGGGGAACGAGGAAAAACTGTTTTTT.

The CDR3 region is CASSQDRLNNQPQHF. CDR3 coding DNA: TGCGCCAGCAGCCAAGATAGGTTGAACAATCAGCCCCAGCATTTT. The chain recombines TRBV4-3 with TRBJ1-5; D ambiguous. The CDR3 has 15 residues. V lost 0 bases, J lost 3 bases, and 9 bases lay in between. Germline-derived CDR1 and CDR2 are LGHNA and YSLEER.